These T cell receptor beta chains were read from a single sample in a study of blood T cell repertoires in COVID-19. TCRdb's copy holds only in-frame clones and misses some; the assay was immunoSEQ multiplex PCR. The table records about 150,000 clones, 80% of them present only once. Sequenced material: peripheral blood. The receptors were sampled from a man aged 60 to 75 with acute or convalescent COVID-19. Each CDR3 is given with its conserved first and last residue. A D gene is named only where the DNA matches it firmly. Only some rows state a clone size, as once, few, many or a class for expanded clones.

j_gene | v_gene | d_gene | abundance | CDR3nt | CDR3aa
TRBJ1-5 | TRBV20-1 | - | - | TGCAGTGCTAGTAAGGAGGACAGCAATCAGCCCCAGCATTTT | CSASKEDSNQPQHF
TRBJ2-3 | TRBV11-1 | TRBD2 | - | TGTGCCAGCAGCCGCGGGACTAGCTCGGATACGCAGTATTTT | CASSRGTSSDTQYF
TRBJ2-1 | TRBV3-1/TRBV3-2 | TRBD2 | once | TGTGCCAGCAGCCCCCTCGTCCGAGCGGGGAAGAATGAGCAGTTCTTC | CASSPLVRAGKNEQFF
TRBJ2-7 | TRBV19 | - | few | TGTGCCAGTAATCAGGGAAGGAGCTCCTACGAGCAGTACTTC | CASNQGRSSYEQYF
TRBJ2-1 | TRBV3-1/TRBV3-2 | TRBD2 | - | TGTGCCAGCAGCCAAGTTCGACTAGCGGGAGGGGATGAGCAGTTCTTC | CASSQVRLAGGDEQFF
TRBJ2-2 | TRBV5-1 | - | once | TGCGCCAGCAGCTTGATCCAGGGCGGGGAGCTGTTTTTT | CASSLIQGGELFF
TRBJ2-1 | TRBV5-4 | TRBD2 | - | TGTGCCAGCAGCCCGGGACTAGCGGGAGACACTTACAATGAGCAGTTCTTC | CASSPGLAGDTYNEQFF
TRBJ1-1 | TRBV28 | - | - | TGTGCCAGCAGTTGGAAGGCGGGTGAAGCTTTCTTT | CASSWKAGEAFF
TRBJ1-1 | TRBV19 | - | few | TGTGCCAGTAGTGATTACAGGGCCACTGAAGCTTTCTTT | CASSDYRATEAFF
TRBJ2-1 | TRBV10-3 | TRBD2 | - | TGTGCCATCATGCCTAGCGGGAGAGTTTCCTACAATGAGCAGTTCTTC | CAIMPSGRVSYNEQFF
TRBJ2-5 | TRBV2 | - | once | TGTGCCAGCAGCCTACAAGAGACCCAGTACTTC | CASSLQETQYF
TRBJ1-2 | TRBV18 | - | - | TGTGCCAGCTCACTCGAAAACAGCCGACCCTATGGCTACACCTTC | CASSLENSRPYGYTF
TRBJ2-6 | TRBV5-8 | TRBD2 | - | TGTGCCAGCAGCTACCTAGCGGGGGGGCCCGGGGCCAACGTCCTGACTTTC | CASSYLAGGPGANVLTF
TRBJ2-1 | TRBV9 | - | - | TGTGCCAGCAGCCCCATGACCGACTTAGGCAATGAGCAGTTCTTC | CASSPMTDLGNEQFF
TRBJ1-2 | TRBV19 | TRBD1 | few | TGTGCCAGTAGTCCCGAACGACAGGGGGCTTTAGGTGGCTACACCTTC | CASSPERQGALGGYTF
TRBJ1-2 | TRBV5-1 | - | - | TGCGCCAGCTACGACGGAGGCGGCAACTATGGCTACACCTTC | CASYDGGGNYGYTF
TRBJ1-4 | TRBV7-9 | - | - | TGTGCCAGCAGCTTAGTGGCTGAAAAACTGTTTTTT | CASSLVAEKLFF
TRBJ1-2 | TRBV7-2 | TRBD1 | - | TGTGCCAGCAGCTTCCAGACAGGGTTAGGCTATGGCTACACCTTC | CASSFQTGLGYGYTF
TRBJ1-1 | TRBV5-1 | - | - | TGCGCCAGCAGCTTGAATTCGGGGAGGGGCACTGAAGCTTTCTTT | CASSLNSGRGTEAFF
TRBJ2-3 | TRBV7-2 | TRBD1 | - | TGTGCCAGCAGCCCCGGGACAGGTCTTCGCACAGATACGCAGTATTTT | CASSPGTGLRTDTQYF
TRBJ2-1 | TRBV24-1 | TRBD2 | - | TGTGCCACCAGTGATCGAGCGGGAGGGCCTGGCAATGAGCAGTTCTTC | CATSDRAGGPGNEQFF
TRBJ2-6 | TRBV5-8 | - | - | TGTGCCAGCAGCCTCGGGTCCGCGGGAGGGGCCAACGTCCTGACTTTC | CASSLGSAGGANVLTF
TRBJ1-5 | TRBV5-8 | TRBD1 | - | TGTGCCAGCAGCCCCGGGACAGGGGATAGTCAGCCCCAGCATTTT | CASSPGTGDSQPQHF
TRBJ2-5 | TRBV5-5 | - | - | TGTGCCAGCAGCTTGGACGGGTTGAATTGGGAGACCCAGTACTTC | CASSLDGLNWETQYF
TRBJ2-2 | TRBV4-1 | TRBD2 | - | TGCGCCAGCAGCCAATTCCCCCGGGGGGGCCCCACCGGGGAGCTGTTTTTT | CASSQFPRGGPTGELFF
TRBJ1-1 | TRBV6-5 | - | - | TGTGCCAGCAGCTCCCTGAGGAGCACTGAAGCTTTCTTT | CASSSLRSTEAFF
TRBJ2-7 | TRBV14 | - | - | TGTGCCAGCAGCCCTCGCCGAAGGCAGGGATCCTACGAGCAGTACTTC | CASSPRRRQGSYEQYF